A single sample gave rise to the 32 T cell receptor beta chains below, sequenced in a study of CD8+CD57+ T cells in acquired aplastic anemia (dated by TCRdb to the late 2010s). Expansion of CD8+CD57+ cells had been shown by flow cytometry in the patients chosen for sequencing. The sample was run on an Illumina HiSeq 2000. Profiling of TCR beta VDJ combinations and CDR3 sequences used genomic DNA as the template. The raw public reads went through TCRdb reprocessing: fastp at Q25, MiXCR clone calling, in-frame beta chains kept. Every distinct CDR3 protein forms one entry, paired with its most common genes and DNA. The sample profile shows over 150,000 distinct CDR3 sequences; 55% to 65% of them were found once. The top ten clonotypes cover about 42% of the sample. The sample was sorted CD4+, CD8+, or CD8+CD57+ T cells (not recorded which) from PBMCs. The source is a human donor with aplastic anemia.

This chain links TRBV9 with TRBJ2-5; TRBD2 matches 14 bases. This CDR3 region has 17 residues. Germline CDR1 is SGDLS and CDR2 is YYNGEE. J was trimmed by 5 bases and V by 4 bases; bases with no gene match: 10. CDR3: CASSLRVGLAGVETQYF. In nucleotides, the CDR3 is TGTGCCAGCAGCCTGCGAGTGGGACTAGCGGGAGTTGAGACCCAGTACTTC.

J is TRBJ2-3 and V is TRBV5-4, with 11 bases aligning to TRBD2. This CDR3 region has 15 residues. V trimming: 4 bases; J trimming: 2 bases; junction bases outside the gene matches: 3. CDR1 SGHNT and CDR2 YYREEE come from the germline V gene (reference sequence). CDR3 amino acids: CASSQTSGATDTQYF. The DNA for the CDR3 is TGTGCCAGCAGCCAGACTAGCGGGGCCACAGATACGCAGTATTTT.

The V gene is TRBV11-3, the J gene TRBJ2-7, with D maybe TRBD2 (5 bases). The germline V and J ends were trimmed by 4 bases and 3 bases, with 10 bases remaining between them. Germline CDR1 is SGHNT and CDR2 is YENEEA. The CDR3 contains 13 residues. This chain's CDR3 is CASSSAGDYEQYF. The CDR3 DNA sequence: TGTGCCAGCAGCTCCGCCGGGGACTACGAGCAGTACTTC.

J is TRBJ2-5 and V is TRBV7-9, with D perhaps being TRBD1 or TRBD2 (5 bases each). Trimming cost V 1 base and J 4 bases, with 16 bases left between them. This CDR3 is 16 amino acids long. Germline V lookup: CDR1 SEHNR, CDR2 FQNEAQ (reference sequence). The CDR3 nucleotides read TGTGCCAGCAGCTTAGGAGGTAGTGCGAGGGGAGAGACCCAGTACTTC. This gives the protein CASSLGGSARGETQYF.

J is TRBJ2-7 and V is TRBV9, with TRBD2 matching 13 bases. V shed 2 bases and J 5 bases; nucleotides not matched to a gene: 4. Germline CDR1 is SGDLS and CDR2 is YYNGEE. This CDR3 is 15 amino acids long. CDR3 sequence reads: CASSVGTSGIDEQYF. The CDR3 DNA reads as TGTGCCAGCAGCGTTGGGACTAGCGGGATCGACGAGCAGTACTTC.

Details on this clonotype: This CDR3 is missing its conserved last phenylalanine or tryptophan, likely due to a read error. The limits of the CDR3 on the DNA are not certain, so only TCRdb's listed CDR3 is given. The chain combines TRBV7-7 with TRBJ1-6. The germline V gene encodes CDR1 SSHAT and CDR2 FNYEAQ (reference sequence). The CDR3 length equals 8 residues, ends included. CDR3 in amino acids: CASSSHHY.

This clonotype has more than one count but fewer than ten. At one end the junction does not follow the germline gene, possibly because of a read error. The gene calls are TRBV7-2 and TRBJ1-1; D is ambiguous. Looked up from germline, CDR1 is SGHTA and CDR2 is FQGNSA. This CDR3 region has 17 residues. The CDR3 region is CASSLGWVSAMNTEAFF. The CDR3, as DNA: TGTGCCAGCAGTTTAGGATGGGTCTCGGCAATGAACACTGAAGCTTTCTTT.

This clonotype was found once. V usage is TRBV19 and J usage is TRBJ1-2, with D unresolved. There are 17 residues in the CDR3. V lost 7 bases, J lost 0 bases, and 21 bases lay in between. The germline CDR1 and CDR2 sequences are LNHDA and SQIVND (reference sequence). The CDR3 DNA is TGTGCCAGTAACCTTGGACTAATTAAGGGCGCTAACTATGGCTACACCTTC. Amino acid sequence: CASNLGLIKGANYGYTF.

In the case of this clonotype: Since a much larger clone is just one base distant, this may be a read error. This chain connects TRBV10-3 to TRBJ1-2, with TRBD1 matching over 7 bases. The CDR3 extends over 15 amino acids. Germline loops: CDR1 ENHRY, CDR2 SYGVKD. The chain's CDR3 is CAISETVQGNYGCTF. In DNA form, the CDR3 reads TGTGCCATCAGTGAGACAGTACAGGGGAACTATGGCTGCACCTTC.

The genes are TRBV2 and TRBJ1-1, with 7 positions matching TRBD1. This CDR3 is built from 14 residues. The V segment lost 7 bases and the J segment 3 bases; nucleotides outside the gene matches: 8. Germline lookup yields CDR1 SNHLY and CDR2 FYNNEI. The CDR3 loop is CASITQGLDTEAFF. The CDR3 DNA sequence: TGTGCCAGCATCACACAGGGGTTGGACACTGAAGCTTTCTTT.

This chain connects TRBV19 to TRBJ1-2, with TRBD1 matching 9 bases. CDR3 length equals 14 residues. Germline trimming cut 6 bases from V and 7 bases from J; bases unmatched to any gene: 9. CDR1 and CDR2 (germline): LNHDA, SQIVND (reference sequence). The CDR3 sequence is CASRMGQGLGGYTF. The DNA for the CDR3 is TGTGCCAGTAGAATGGGACAGGGCCTCGGTGGCTACACCTTC.

The rearrangement links TRBV7-9 to TRBJ1-1, with 12 bases fitting TRBD1. Germline trimming cut 5 bases from V and 0 bases from J; bases unmatched to any gene: 4. Germline loops: CDR1 SEHNR, CDR2 FQNEAQ (reference sequence). CDR3 length: 16 residues. The CDR3 DNA is TGTGCCAGCAGCCTGGGACAGGGGGCTTTGAACACTGAAGCTTTCTTT. This encodes CASSLGQGALNTEAFF.

This clonotype was counted many times. The chain recombines TRBV4-1 with TRBJ2-7; 14 bases fit TRBD2. Germline assignment: CDR1 MGHRA and CDR2 YSYEKL. V was clipped by 2 bases and J by 0 bases; unmatched bases: 6. The CDR3 contains 18 residues. This chain's CDR3 is CASSQSTSGGGRSYEQYF. The CDR3 DNA follows: TGCGCCAGCAGCCAATCGACTAGCGGGGGGGGTCGCTCCTACGAGCAGTACTTC.

The chain joins TRBV29-1 to TRBJ1-6, with a possible D match to TRBD1 (5 bases). In germline, CDR1 is SQVTM, CDR2 ANQGSEA. Between the trimmed V and J ends, which lost 6 bases and 8 bases, there was a span of 20 bases. CDR3 size: 15 residues. The CDR3 DNA reads as TGCAGCGTACGAGCTTCCGGGACGGCTGATTCACCCCTCCACTTT. Its protein is CSVRASGTADSPLHF.

This clonotype was recorded at least ten times. The chain is built from TRBV9 and TRBJ1-6, with a tentative D call TRBD1 (5 bases). V lost 0 bases and J 6 bases, leaving 7 bases between the germline ends. The CDR3 covers 14 residues. The germline CDR1 and CDR2 sequences are SGDLS and YYNGEE. For the CDR3, the DNA is TGTGCCAGCAGCGTAGGAGGGACTAATTCACCCCTCCACTTT. It yields the protein CASSVGGTNSPLHF.

The V and J genes are TRBV7-3 and TRBJ2-5; TRBD2 might be the D (5 bases). Trimming took 2 bases from V and 5 from J, leaving 12 bases between them. The CDR3 extends over 14 amino acids. From germline, CDR1 is SGHTA and CDR2 FQGTGA. Written as DNA, the CDR3 is TGTGCCAGCAGCTTAGGCGGGCCCCTCGAGACCCAGTACTTC. This sequence encodes CASSLGGPLETQYF.

The chain has TRBV9 and TRBJ2-5, with 9 bases lining up with TRBD1. This CDR3 comprises 14 residues. Germline-derived CDR1 and CDR2 are SGDLS and YYNGEE. Trimming cost V 0 bases and J 4 bases; bases outside gene matches: 1. CDR3 sequence (DNA): TGTGCCAGCAGCGTAGTGACAGGGGGAGAGACCCAGTACTTC. Amino acid sequence: CASSVVTGGETQYF.

This clonotype was recorded a few times. The chain joins TRBV24-1 to TRBJ2-7, with 9 nucleotides matching TRBD1. The V gene's germline CDR1 is KGHDR and CDR2 SFDVKD. V lost 2 bases, J lost 3 bases, and 4 bases stayed unmatched. The CDR3 consists of 15 residues. The CDR3 here is CATSDSGTGLYEQYF. The DNA of the CDR3 is TGTGCCACCAGTGATTCCGGGACAGGGCTCTACGAGCAGTACTTC.

This clonotype occurred many times. J is TRBJ1-4 and V is TRBV10-2; D remains ambiguous. Per the germline V gene, CDR1 is WSHSY and CDR2 is SAAADI. This CDR3 contains 15 residues. Trimming pared 3 bases from V and 2 bases from J, leaving 10 bases between. CDR3 sequence: CASSEMGYTNEKLFF. CDR3 DNA sequence: TGCGCCAGCAGTGAAATGGGGTACACTAATGAAAAACTGTTTTTT.

The rearrangement joins TRBV4-3 to TRBJ1-6; D gene uncertain. Trimming removed 1 base at V and 6 bases at J, with 13 bases between. Germline CDR1 and CDR2: LGHNA and YSLEER. The length of the CDR3 is 16 residues. The CDR3 here is CASSQAHGQFNSPLHF. The CDR3 bases are TGCGCCAGCAGCCAAGCCCATGGGCAGTTTAATTCACCCCTCCACTTT.

The chain links TRBV12-3 or TRBV12-4 to TRBJ2-3, with 11 bases matching TRBD2. Trimming removed 6 bases from V and 4 bases from J; junction bases left unmatched: 12. The CDR3 has 17 residues. The CDR3 here is CASSPKGLAGGPDTQYF. The DNA for the CDR3 is TGTGCCAGCAGCCCCAAAGGCCTAGCGGGAGGCCCAGATACGCAGTATTTT.

The rearrangement joins TRBV7-8 to TRBJ1-2; unclear D gene. Trimming stripped 1 base from V and 2 bases from J, with 5 bases between. Germline loops: CDR1 SGHVS, CDR2 FQNEAQ. This CDR3 spans 13 amino acids. This chain's CDR3 is CASSLDSNYGYTF. The DNA for the CDR3 is TGTGCCAGCAGCTTAGACTCAAACTATGGCTACACCTTC.

At least ten counts were recorded for this clonotype. This rearrangement joins TRBV3-1 to TRBJ2-7; D unresolved. Deletions cut 5 bases from V and 2 bases from J, with 16 bases between. Germline V CDR1 and CDR2: LGHDT, YNNKEL (reference sequence). This CDR3 has 15 residues. The CDR3, as DNA: TGTGCCAGCAGCTTACGGGCGTCGACCACCTACGAGCAGTACTTC. Residues: CASSLRASTTYEQYF.

This clonotype was seen more than once but under ten times. The CDR3 region is CATLGAEGNQPQHF. For the CDR3, the DNA is TGTGCCACCCTCGGGGCGGAGGGCAATCAGCCCCAGCATTTT. This chain joins TRBV10-3 and TRBJ1-5; D possibly corresponds to TRBD1 (5 bases). The germline V gene encodes CDR1 ENHRY and CDR2 SYGVKD. Trimming removed 10 bases at V and 2 bases at J, with 15 bases between. There are 14 residues in the CDR3.

The table lists this clonotype with a few counts. V is TRBV3-1 and J is TRBJ2-2; a possible D gene is TRBD1 (5 bases). The V end was cut by 4 bases, the J end by 7 bases, with 22 bases between. Germline CDR1 reads LGHDT; CDR2 reads YNNKEL (reference sequence). The CDR3 contains 17 residues. This CDR3 is CASSPSEDTLEYGELFF. The CDR3 coding sequence is TGTGCCAGCAGCCCAAGCGAGGACACACTTGAGTACGGGGAGCTGTTTTTT.

The chain combines TRBV7-6 with TRBJ2-7, with TRBD2 identical over 9 bases. The CDR3 totals 14 residues. Germline CDR1 is SGHVS and CDR2 is FNYEAQ. The J segment lost 7 bases and the V segment lost 5 bases, leaving 9 bases of the junction unmatched. CDR3 residues: CASSPNGLAREQYF. CDR3 nucleotides: TGTGCCAGCAGCCCTAACGGACTAGCGCGGGAGCAGTACTTC. The full variable domain, with the rest looked up from reference TRBV7-6 and TRBJ2-7, is GAGVSQSPRYKVTKRGQDVALRCDPISGHVSLYWYRQALGQGPEFLTYFNYEAQQDKSGLPNDRFSAERPEGSISTLTIQRTEQRDSAMYRCASSPNGLAREQYFGPGTRLTVT.

As for this clonotype: A read error may account for a junction end that differs from germline. The genes are TRBV25-1 and TRBJ1-1, with 7 positions matching TRBD1. Germline CDR1 is MGHDK and CDR2 is SYGVNS. The CDR3 is 16 amino acids. The CDR3 DNA reads TGTGCCAGCAGACGAACCATGACAGGGAAGAACACTGAAGCTTTCTTC. Amino acid sequence: CASRRTMTGKNTEAFF. Based on the CDR3 plus reference TRBV25-1 and TRBJ1-1, the full variable domain is EADIYQTPRYLVIGTGKKITLECSQTMGHDKMYWYQQDPGMELHLIHYSYGVNSTEKGDLSSESTVSRIRTEHFPLTLESARPSHTSQYLCASRRTMTGKNTEAFFGQGTRLTVV.

The table lists this clonotype with a count of one. The V call is TRBV25-1, the J call TRBJ1-1; 7 positions match TRBD1. V lost 4 bases and J lost 0; bases outside the gene matches: 5. CDR1 and CDR2 (germline): MGHDK, SYGVNS. The CDR3 has 15 amino acids. As DNA, the CDR3 is TGTGCCAGCAGTGTGTCCGGGACAGTGAACACTGAAGCTTTCTTT. Residues: CASSVSGTVNTEAFF.

A note on this clonotype: Without the conserved terminal phenylalanine or tryptophan, this CDR3 likely stems from a read error. The chain recombines TRBV7-9 with TRBJ1-5; D is unresolved. In germline, CDR1 is SEHNR, CDR2 FQNEAQ (reference sequence). This CDR3 is built from 14 residues. V was trimmed by 4 bases and J by 1 base, leaving 8 bases between them. The CDR3 nucleotides read TGTGCCAGCAGCTCGATGGGCAGCAATCAGCCCCAGCATTAT. It is translated as CASSSMGSNQPQHY.

The DNA for the CDR3 is TGTGCCAGTAGTACATGGACGGCCAATTCACCCCACTTT. It yields the protein CASSTWTANSPHF. The rearrangement uses TRBV19 and TRBJ1-6; D unresolved. Germline CDR1 is LNHDA and CDR2 is SQIVND (reference sequence). The CDR3 has 13 residues. V was shortened by 4 bases and J by 18 bases, with 19 bases between the two germline ends.

The chain recombines TRBV10-3 with TRBJ2-3; 8 nucleotides agree with TRBD1. Germline lookup yields CDR1 ENHRY and CDR2 SYGVKD. V lost 10 bases and J lost 2; bases outside the gene matches: 11. The CDR3 is 15 amino acids. The CDR3 sequence: CATRPGGSPTDTQYF. CDR3 DNA sequence: TGTGCCACGCGACCAGGGGGCTCCCCCACAGATACGCAGTATTTT.

The chain recombines TRBV5-1 with TRBJ2-1; D uncertain. V was trimmed by 5 bases and J by 0 bases, leaving 12 bases between them. Germline CDR1 is SGHRS and CDR2 is YFSETQ. This CDR3 region has 15 residues. The CDR3 DNA reads as TGCGCCAGCAGGGGTTTCAGCAGCTCCTACAATGAGCAGTTCTTC. Its protein product is CASRGFSSSYNEQFF.